The source of this T cell receptor (beta chain) is a study of shared clonotypes between healthy human individuals. Donors, without exception, were Caucasian adults residing in Nashville, Tennessee. CDR3 length: 13 amino acids. The V segment lost 1 base and the J segment 12 bases; nucleotides outside the gene matches: 6. Germline CDR1 is SGHTA and CDR2 is FQGNSA. Over several immunoSEQ plates, each subset's genomic DNA was distributed in even portions. Some clones are missing from TCRdb's copy, which holds only in-frame ones; the method was immunoSEQ multiplex PCR. The table lists fewer than 600,000 clones, about 85% of them singletons.

Sequencing input: PBMCs. This receptor was obtained from a woman aged 40 to 50 in good health. Some clones in this sample may be carry-over from other donors' samples. The chain has TRBV7-2 and TRBJ2-1, with 7 bases aligning to TRBD2. CDR3: CASSLGAVAGQFF. As DNA, the CDR3 is TGTGCCAGCAGCTTAGGTGCGGTAGCGGGGCAGTTCTTC.